This TCR beta chain was recorded in a study of control samples from healthy donors and cancer patients. The table came from immunoSEQ multiplex PCR; TCRdb's copy has only in-frame clones and leaves some out. Here the sample spans some 150,000 clones, about nine tenths being singletons. Germline V gives CDR1 SGDLS, CDR2 YYNGEE. The CDR3 loop spans 13 amino acids. The V end was cut by 3 bases, the J end by 2 bases, with 8 bases between. The source material was blood. The receptor comes from a woman aged 25 to 39 in good health. The J gene is TRBJ1-2, the V gene TRBV9, with a weak D call TRBD1 (6 bases). The CDR3 coding sequence is TGTGCCAGCAGCGGAACAGGGAACTATGGCTACACCTTC. Translation: CASSGTGNYGYTF. Looking up the rest from reference TRBV9 and TRBJ1-2 gives the full variable domain: DSGVTQTPKHLITATGQRVTLRCSPRSGDLSVYWYQQSLDQGLQFLIQYYNGEERAKGNILERFSAQQFPDLHSELNLSSLELGDSALYFCASSGTGNYGYTFGSGTRLTVV.